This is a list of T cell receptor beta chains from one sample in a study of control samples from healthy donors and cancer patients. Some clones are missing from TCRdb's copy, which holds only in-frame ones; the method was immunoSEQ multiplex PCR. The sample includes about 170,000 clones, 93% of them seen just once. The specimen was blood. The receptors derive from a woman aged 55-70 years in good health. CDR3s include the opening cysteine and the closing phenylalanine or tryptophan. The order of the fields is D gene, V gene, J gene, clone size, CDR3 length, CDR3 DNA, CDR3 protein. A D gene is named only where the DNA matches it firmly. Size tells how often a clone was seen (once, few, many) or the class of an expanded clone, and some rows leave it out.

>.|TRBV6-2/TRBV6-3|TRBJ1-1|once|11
TGTGCCAGCAGCCCCCGTGTCAGAGCTTTCTTT
CASSPRVRAFF
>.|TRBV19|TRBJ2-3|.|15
TGTGCCAGTAGTACGGGGAGGTCTAGCACAGATACGCAGTATTTT
CASSTGRSSTDTQYF
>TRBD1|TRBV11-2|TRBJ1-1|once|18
TGTGCCAGCAGCTTATCAGCCGGGACAGGGGGCCAGAACACTGAAGCTTTCTTT
CASSLSAGTGGQNTEAFF
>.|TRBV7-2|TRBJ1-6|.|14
TGTGCCAGCGGACAGTACTCCTATAATTCACCCCTCCACTTT
CASGQYSYNSPLHF
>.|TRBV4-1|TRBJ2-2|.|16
TGCGCCAGCAGCCAAGGTCTCTCTACTCTGCTGGGGGAGCTGTTTTTT
CASSQGLSTLLGELFF
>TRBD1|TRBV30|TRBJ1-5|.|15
TGTGCCTGGAGTCCAGGACAGGGGAGCAATCAGCCCCAGCATTTT
CAWSPGQGSNQPQHF
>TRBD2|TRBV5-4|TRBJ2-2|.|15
TGTGCCAGCAGCCCCGGGACTAGCGTTGCCGGGGAGCTGTTTTTT
CASSPGTSVAGELFF
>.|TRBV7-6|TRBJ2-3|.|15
TGTGCCAGCAGCTTCCCTGGCGTATACACAGATACGCAGTATTTT
CASSFPGVYTDTQYF
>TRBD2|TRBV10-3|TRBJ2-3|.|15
TGTGCCATCAGTGATAGCGGGGGGGCGACAGATACGCAGTATTTT
CAISDSGGATDTQYF
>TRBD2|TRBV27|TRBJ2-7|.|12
TGTGCCAGCATCGGGACTAGCTACGAGCAGTACTTC
CASIGTSYEQYF
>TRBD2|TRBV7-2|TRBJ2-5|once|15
TGTGCCAGCAGCCCCGCTAGCGGGGGGCAAGAGACCCAGTACTTC
CASSPASGGQETQYF
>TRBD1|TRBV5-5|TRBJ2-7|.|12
TGTGCCAGCAGATGGGACAGGTCCGAGCAGTACTTC
CASRWDRSEQYF
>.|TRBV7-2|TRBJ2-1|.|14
TGTGCCAGCAGCTTAAGTGGATCTCATAATGAGCAGTTCTTC
CASSLSGSHNEQFF
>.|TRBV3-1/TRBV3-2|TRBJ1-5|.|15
TGTGCCAGCAGCCAGAGAGGCAATAGCAATCAGCCCCAGCATTTT
CASSQRGNSNQPQHF
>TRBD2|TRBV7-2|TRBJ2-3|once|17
TGTGCCAGCACCCCCACCTTGCGGGGGGGATCCACAGATACGCAGTATTTT
CASTPTLRGGSTDTQYF
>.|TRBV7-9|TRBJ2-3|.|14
TGTGCCAGCAGCTTAGGGCGATGGGGAGATACGCAGTATTTT
CASSLGRWGDTQYF
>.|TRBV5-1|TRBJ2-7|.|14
TGCGCCAGCAGCTTTGGGCTAGGGGGCTACGAGCAGTACTTC
CASSFGLGGYEQYF
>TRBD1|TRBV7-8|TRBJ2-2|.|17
TGTGCCAGCAGCTTAGATCCGACAGGGACGAACACCGGGGAGCTGTTTTTT
CASSLDPTGTNTGELFF
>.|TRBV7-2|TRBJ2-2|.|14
TGTGCCAGCAGCTTATGGCGGAACACCGGGGAGCTGTTTTTT
CASSLWRNTGELFF
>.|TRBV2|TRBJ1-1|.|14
TGTGCCAGCAGTGTACGGGGCCTCGGCACTGAAGCTTTCTTT
CASSVRGLGTEAFF
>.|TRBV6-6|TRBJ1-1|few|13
TGTGCCAGCAGGCGGGGTTTGAACACTGAAGCTTTCTTT
CASRRGLNTEAFF
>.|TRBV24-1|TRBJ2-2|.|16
TGTGCCACCAGTGACCCCTCTGCGGGGAACTCTGGGGAGCTGTTTTTT
CATSDPSAGNSGELFF
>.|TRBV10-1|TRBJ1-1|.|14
TGCGCCAGCAGTCCAGACAGACTGAACACTGAAGCTTTCTTT
CASSPDRLNTEAFF
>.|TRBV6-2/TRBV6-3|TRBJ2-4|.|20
TGTGCCAGCAGCGAGAATTTGGTGCCCATAGGTAGGGGGAAGGAGGGCATTCAGTACTTC
CASSENLVPIGRGKEGIQYF